These 19 T cell receptor beta chains came from one sample sequenced in a study of T cells after yellow fever vaccination. TCRdb re-analysed the 5' RACE reads in MiXCR, keeping a single row per CDR3 protein. Altogether 610,000 or so distinct CDR3 sequences are present, 12% being singletons, with the ten largest covering about 15%. The sample here was PBMCs, taken on the day of the yellow fever booster vaccination. The origin of the receptors is a man aged 30 to 45 who received the YFV17D yellow fever vaccine.

This clonotype was seen a handful of times. The rearrangement links TRBV3-1 to TRBJ2-5; 8 bases fit TRBD2. V was clipped by 2 bases and J by 2 bases; unmatched bases: 7. The CDR3 runs to 16 residues. The V gene's germline CDR1 is LGHDT and CDR2 YNNKEL (reference sequence). As DNA, the CDR3 is TGTGCCAGCAGCCAACGGGCTAGCGGGTTACAAGAGACCCAGTACTTC. This codes for CASSQRASGLQETQYF.

This clonotype has at least ten counts. This chain joins TRBV4-3 and TRBJ2-1, with 10 bases aligning to TRBD2. There are 15 residues in the CDR3. The V gene's germline CDR1 is LGHNA and CDR2 YSLEER. The junction had 11 bases not matched to a gene; V was cut back by 7 bases and J by 8 bases. The CDR3 DNA is TGCGCCAGCACCCCAAGAGGTCTAGCGGGAGATGAGCAGTTCTTC. It translates to CASTPRGLAGDEQFF.

V gene TRBV7-8 combines with J gene TRBJ2-3, with 10 positions matching TRBD2. The germline V gene has CDR1 SGHVS and CDR2 FQNEAQ. CDR3 length equals 16 residues. V lost 4 bases and J lost 2; bases outside the gene matches: 6. CDR3: CASSSRSGRLTDTQYF. DNA for the CDR3: TGTGCCAGCAGCTCTCGTAGCGGGAGGCTCACAGATACGCAGTATTTT.

The sample holds many counts of this clonotype. CDR3 amino acids: CSAQRGAGDEQYF. The CDR3 nucleotides read TGCAGTGCCCAAAGGGGGGCTGGCGACGAGCAGTACTTC. J is TRBJ2-7 and V is TRBV20-1; possibly TRBD1 or TRBD2 for D (6 bases each). CDR1 is DFQATT, CDR2 SNEGSKA, per germline (reference sequence). The CDR3 is 13 residues long. The V end was cut by 6 bases, the J end by 5 bases, with 17 bases between.

This chain uses TRBV5-4 with TRBJ2-6; tentatively, D is TRBD1 (5 bases). The CDR3 contains 15 residues. With 5 bases removed from V and 4 bases from J, the gap between germline ends came to 13 bases. Germline V gives CDR1 SGHNT, CDR2 YYREEE (reference sequence). This CDR3 is CASRPDRSGANVLTF. The CDR3 coding sequence is TGTGCCAGCAGACCCGACAGATCCGGGGCCAACGTCCTGACTTTC.

This clonotype has just a few counts. The V and J genes are TRBV12-3 or TRBV12-4 and TRBJ2-2; 9 nucleotides agree with TRBD1. The CDR3 runs 17 residues. The junction had 10 bases not matched to a gene; V was cut back by 6 bases and J by 2 bases. This CDR3 reads CASRGQGGAGNTGELFF. The DNA of the CDR3 is TGTGCCAGCAGGGGACAGGGTGGGGCTGGAAACACCGGGGAGCTGTTTTTT.

In this sample, this clonotype turned up many times. V usage is TRBV3-1 and J usage is TRBJ2-3, with D possibly called TRBD1 or TRBD2 (5 bases each). The CDR3 sequence is 16 residues long. V was clipped by 6 bases and J by 2 bases, with 18 bases between them. Germline CDR1 and CDR2: LGHDT and YNNKEL (reference sequence). The CDR3 protein is CASSPTSGTTTDTQYF. CDR3 in DNA: TGTGCCAGCAGTCCTACCTCCGGGACGACCACAGATACGCAGTATTTT.

The chain is built from TRBV19 and TRBJ1-5; the D is unclear. V lost 10 bases, J lost 3 bases, and 19 bases lay in between. CDR3 size: 15 residues. CDR1 and CDR2 from the germline V gene are LNHDA and SQIVND (reference sequence). The CDR3 DNA follows: TGTGCCACCAGTACGGCGGGGAGTGCCAATCAGCCCCAGCATTTT. Its translation is CATSTAGSANQPQHF.

The chain carries TRBV25-1 and TRBJ2-3, with D perhaps TRBD1 (5 bases). Trimming removed 2 bases from V and 8 bases from J, with 11 bases in between. Looked up from germline, CDR1 is MGHDK and CDR2 is SYGVNS. The CDR3 sequence is 13 residues long. The CDR3 is CASSEQGIPTQYF. The CDR3, as DNA: TGTGCCAGCAGTGAACAGGGTATTCCTACGCAGTATTTT.

This clonotype showed up just a few times. This chain joins TRBV30 and TRBJ2-7; no definite D call. In germline, CDR1 is GTSNPN, CDR2 SVGIG (reference sequence). This CDR3 has 13 residues. V dropped 4 bases and J dropped 6 bases, with 16 bases sitting between them. The CDR3 spells CAWMRRPLGEQYF. The CDR3 bases are TGTGCCTGGATGAGACGTCCCCTGGGCGAGCAGTACTTC. The full variable domain, completed using reference TRBV30 and TRBJ2-7, is SQTIHQWPATLVQPVGSPLSLECTVEGTSNPNLYWYRQAAGRGLQLLFYSVGIGQISSEVPQNLSASRPQDRQFILSSKKLLLSDSGFYLCAWMRRPLGEQYFGPGTRLTVT.

This clonotype was counted a few times. The genes are TRBV28 and TRBJ1-5, with a weak D call TRBD1 (6 bases). V gave up 2 bases and J gave up 6 bases, with 14 bases separating them. The CDR3 sequence is 15 residues long. Germline V gene data show CDR1 as MDHEN and CDR2 as SYDVKM. CDR3 protein: CASSLNYREGQPQHF. The CDR3, as DNA: TGTGCCAGCAGTTTAAATTACAGGGAGGGTCAGCCCCAGCATTTT.

The rearrangement joins TRBV3-1 to TRBJ2-3; 9 bases fit TRBD2. The CDR3 covers 16 residues. Trimming removed 4 bases from V and 6 bases from J; junction bases left unmatched: 11. Germline V gene data show CDR1 as LGHDT and CDR2 as YNNKEL (reference sequence). The CDR3 nucleotides read TGTGCCAGCAGCCCTCGACTAGCGGAGCCCCGGGATACGCAGTATTTT. Amino acid sequence: CASSPRLAEPRDTQYF.

The gene calls are TRBV7-2 and TRBJ2-7; D is possibly TRBD2 (6 bases). Germline assignment: CDR1 SGHTA and CDR2 FQGNSA. The CDR3 loop spans 16 amino acids. The ends were cut back, 3 bases at V and 1 base at J, with 16 bases in the middle. In DNA, the CDR3 is TGTGCCAGCAGCTTGGGGTCGGGACTCCTATCCTACGAGCAGTACTTC. Its translation: CASSLGSGLLSYEQYF. The whole variable domain, filled in from reference TRBV7-2 and TRBJ2-7, reads GAGVSQSPSNKVTEKGKDVELRCDPISGHTALYWYRQSLGQGLEFLIYFQGNSAPDKSGLPSDRFSAERTGGSVSTLTIQRTQQEDSAVYLCASSLGSGLLSYEQYFGPGTRLTVT.

The chain carries TRBV20-1 and TRBJ2-2; D is possibly TRBD1 or TRBD2 (5 bases each). The CDR3 extends over 17 amino acids. Per the germline V gene, CDR1 is DFQATT and CDR2 is SNEGSKA (reference sequence). Trimming removed 2 bases at V and 6 bases at J, with 22 bases between. The DNA of the CDR3 is TGCAGTGCTAGACCCTACGAGAGAGTTGGGGGAGCCGGGGAGCTGTTTTTT. Translation gives CSARPYERVGGAGELFF.

This clonotype was counted a few times. One end of the junction varies from germline; a read error may be responsible. DNA for the CDR3: TGCGCCAGCAGTCCTAGCGGGAGCTCCCACAATGAGCAGTTCTTC. This sequence encodes CASSPSGSSHNEQFF. The chain has TRBV10-1 and TRBJ2-1; 10 bases align to TRBD2. Germline V lookup: CDR1 WNHNN, CDR2 SYGVQD (reference sequence). The CDR3 contains 15 residues.

This clonotype has a handful of counts. The chain combines TRBV11-2 with TRBJ2-3, with TRBD1 matching 10 bases. V dropped 5 bases and J dropped 5; count of bases not matched to a gene: 7. Germline V CDR1 and CDR2: SGHAT, FQNNGV. This CDR3 has 15 amino acids. The chain's CDR3 is CASSRQGAPVDTQYF. The CDR3 DNA is TGTGCCAGCAGCAGACAGGGGGCGCCGGTAGATACGCAGTATTTT.

A few counts support this clonotype. V usage is TRBV29-1 and J usage is TRBJ2-7; 9 nucleotides agree with TRBD1. V trimming: 1 base; J trimming: 2 bases; junction bases outside the gene matches: 6. The CDR3 has 15 amino acids. CDR1 and CDR2 from the germline V gene are SQVTM and ANQGSEA. In DNA, the CDR3 is TGCAGCGTTGAAGGAGGACAGGGGCATACCTACGAGCAGTACTTC. Its translation is CSVEGGQGHTYEQYF.

A word on this clonotype: At one end, the junction sequence differs from germline, possibly due to a read error. The chain combines TRBV12-3 or TRBV12-4 with TRBJ2-7, with 7 bases fitting TRBD1. The CDR3 is 13 residues long. This chain's CDR3 is CASSFWAGGPVDF. The CDR3 nucleotides are TGTGCCAGCAGTTTCTGGGCAGGGGGTCCTGTGGACTTC.

A few counts support this clonotype. The chain uses TRBV28 and TRBJ1-2, with D uncertain. Germline CDR1 MDHEN, CDR2 SYDVKM. V dropped 5 bases and J dropped 0 bases, with 10 bases sitting between them. This CDR3 has 14 amino acids. The chain's CDR3 is CASSAPGANYGYTF. As DNA, the CDR3 is TGTGCCAGCAGTGCGCCGGGAGCTAACTATGGCTACACCTTC.